The rows below give T cell receptor beta chains drawn from one sample of a study of shared T cell receptors in the human thymus. Sequencing used immunoSEQ multiplex PCR; TCRdb keeps in-frame clones, though not all of them. The sample holds about 710,000 clones, 87% seen once. The same specimen was also included in a second study, on human thymus T cells.

Sample: thymocytes. These receptors were obtained from a boy younger than two with a congenital heart defect. Both conserved end residues are part of each CDR3. Each record gives: J gene, V gene, CDR3 protein.

j_call: TRBJ2-2
v_call: TRBV4-3
cdr3_aa: CASSEDRGPTGELFF

j_call: TRBJ1-1
v_call: TRBV28
cdr3_aa: CASSRRSTEAFF

j_call: TRBJ2-5
v_call: TRBV4-1
cdr3_aa: CASSQDRGQETQYF

j_call: TRBJ1-2
v_call: TRBV6-5
cdr3_aa: CASSYPGTDYGYTF

j_call: TRBJ1-2
v_call: TRBV11-2
cdr3_aa: CASSNTGGVYYGYTF

j_call: TRBJ2-2
v_call: TRBV25-1
cdr3_aa: CASSEPGQGSTGELFF

j_call: TRBJ2-7
v_call: TRBV4-1
cdr3_aa: CASSQTRDRLYEQYF

j_call: TRBJ2-7
v_call: TRBV15
cdr3_aa: CATSRDPAGGREQYF

j_call: TRBJ2-7
v_call: TRBV27
cdr3_aa: CASSLTGGRSVSYEQYF

j_call: TRBJ1-5
v_call: TRBV10-3
cdr3_aa: CAIRPPTTEDQPQHF

j_call: TRBJ1-1
v_call: TRBV4-3
cdr3_aa: CASSQRGTGENTEAFF

j_call: TRBJ2-3
v_call: TRBV5-1
cdr3_aa: CASSPGQGRFFTDTQYF

j_call: TRBJ2-1
v_call: TRBV5-8
cdr3_aa: CASSIGTRGRYNEQFF

j_call: TRBJ2-5
v_call: TRBV5-8
cdr3_aa: CASSLKGGQTNQETQYF

j_call: TRBJ1-5
v_call: TRBV21-1
cdr3_aa: CASRRKGQHNQHF

j_call: TRBJ2-7
v_call: TRBV4-1
cdr3_aa: CASSQDRGGGYSYEQYF

j_call: TRBJ2-1
v_call: TRBV27
cdr3_aa: CASSLAGRAYYNEQFF

j_call: TRBJ1-2
v_call: TRBV7-9
cdr3_aa: CASSPPYLPGGRKTYGYTF

j_call: TRBJ2-1
v_call: TRBV5-4
cdr3_aa: CASSLYLAGTVKYNEQFF

j_call: TRBJ2-5
v_call: TRBV4-1
cdr3_aa: CASSHQLGGETQYF

j_call: TRBJ2-6
v_call: TRBV7-2
cdr3_aa: CASSFLLWPGANVLTF

j_call: TRBJ2-7
v_call: TRBV21-1
cdr3_aa: CASSKPGSLVGNSYEQYF

j_call: TRBJ2-7
v_call: TRBV25-1
cdr3_aa: CASSDLDTEVINEQYF

j_call: TRBJ1-5
v_call: TRBV6-1
cdr3_aa: CASSPRQGSQPQHF

j_call: TRBJ2-1
v_call: TRBV6-4
cdr3_aa: CASSDSGLAGGGPSYNEQFF

j_call: TRBJ2-1
v_call: TRBV28
cdr3_aa: CASSFPLAGGLYSSYNEQFF

j_call: TRBJ1-1
v_call: TRBV14
cdr3_aa: CASSQGRDTEAFF

j_call: TRBJ2-2
v_call: TRBV5-4
cdr3_aa: CASSSSGEGTGELFF

j_call: TRBJ1-1
v_call: TRBV7-9
cdr3_aa: CASSLGYRNTEAFF

j_call: TRBJ2-7
v_call: TRBV12-5
cdr3_aa: CASGWGQGLEQYF

j_call: TRBJ1-2
v_call: TRBV5-1
cdr3_aa: CASSRKFDRGGLSGYTF

j_call: TRBJ1-5
v_call: TRBV28
cdr3_aa: CASSLCVGRENRNQPQHF

j_call: TRBJ2-3
v_call: TRBV19
cdr3_aa: CASSSLQGLTSGTDTQYF

j_call: TRBJ2-1
v_call: TRBV7-9
cdr3_aa: CASSGNGGRDRDYNEQFF

j_call: TRBJ2-7
v_call: TRBV2
cdr3_aa: CASKSWTSGKFYEQYF

j_call: TRBJ2-7
v_call: TRBV4-3
cdr3_aa: CASSQALGLAGGQLEQYF

j_call: TRBJ2-1
v_call: TRBV28
cdr3_aa: CASSSCYTIPGQNTYNEQFF

j_call: TRBJ2-7
v_call: TRBV4-1
cdr3_aa: CASSQDRTGATYEQYF

j_call: TRBJ2-3
v_call: TRBV6-6
cdr3_aa: CASAGHKTDTQYF

j_call: TRBJ1-1
v_call: TRBV29-1
cdr3_aa: CSVEGPRSQVGAFF

j_call: TRBJ2-6
v_call: TRBV5-8
cdr3_aa: CASSFNRDSGANVLTF

j_call: TRBJ2-3
v_call: TRBV28
cdr3_aa: CASSLRHRAPYTQYF

j_call: TRBJ2-3
v_call: TRBV20-1
cdr3_aa: CSARTDTQYF

j_call: TRBJ2-3
v_call: TRBV29-1
cdr3_aa: CSVEGPRGIVGTDTQYF

j_call: TRBJ2-1
v_call: TRBV9
cdr3_aa: CASSLDVAGGKHNEQFF

j_call: TRBJ1-4
v_call: TRBV7-2
cdr3_aa: CASTPDRGRTANEKLFF

j_call: TRBJ2-7
v_call: TRBV14
cdr3_aa: CASSPPVPSGQSYEQYF

j_call: TRBJ2-1
v_call: TRBV28
cdr3_aa: CASSHHSGSYTNEQFF